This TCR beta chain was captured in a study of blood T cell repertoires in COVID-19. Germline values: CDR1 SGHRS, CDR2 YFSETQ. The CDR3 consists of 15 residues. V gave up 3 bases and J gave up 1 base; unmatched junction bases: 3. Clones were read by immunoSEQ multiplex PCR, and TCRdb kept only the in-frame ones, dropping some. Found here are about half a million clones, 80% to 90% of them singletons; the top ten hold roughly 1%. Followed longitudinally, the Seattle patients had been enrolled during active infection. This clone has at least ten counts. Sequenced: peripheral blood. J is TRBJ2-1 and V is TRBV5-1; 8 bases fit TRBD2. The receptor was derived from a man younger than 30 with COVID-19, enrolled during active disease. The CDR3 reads CASSSTSVSYNEQFF. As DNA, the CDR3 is TGCGCCAGCAGCTCGACTAGCGTGTCCTACAATGAGCAGTTCTTC.